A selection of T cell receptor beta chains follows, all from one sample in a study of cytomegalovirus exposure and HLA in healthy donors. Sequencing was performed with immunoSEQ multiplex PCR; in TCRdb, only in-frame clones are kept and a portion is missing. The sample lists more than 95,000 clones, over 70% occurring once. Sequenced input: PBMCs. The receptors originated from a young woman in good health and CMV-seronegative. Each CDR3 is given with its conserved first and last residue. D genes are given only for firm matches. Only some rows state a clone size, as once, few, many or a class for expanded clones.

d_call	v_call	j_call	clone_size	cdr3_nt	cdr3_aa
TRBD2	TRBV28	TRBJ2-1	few	TGTGCCAGCAGTTTAGGACTAGCGGGGGGGTATGAGCAGTTCTTC	CASSLGLAGGYEQFF
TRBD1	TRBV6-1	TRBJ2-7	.	TGTGCCAGCGGAGACAGGGGGTCTCCCTACGAGCAGTACTTC	CASGDRGSPYEQYF
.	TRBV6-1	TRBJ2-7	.	TGTGCCAGCACCCCAGCTAGGTACGAGCAGTACTTC	CASTPARYEQYF
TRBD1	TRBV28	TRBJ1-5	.	TGTGCCAGCTACCGGACAGGCCGGAATCAGCCCCAGCATTTT	CASYRTGRNQPQHF
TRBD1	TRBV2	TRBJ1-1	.	TGTGCCGGGACAGTCCAGAACACTGAAGCTTTCTTT	CAGTVQNTEAFF
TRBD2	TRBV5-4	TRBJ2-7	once	TGTGCCAGCAGCTTGGCTGGCGGGGGGCTCCCTAGCTCCTACGAGCAGTACTTC	CASSLAGGGLPSSYEQYF
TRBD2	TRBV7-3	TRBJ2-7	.	TGTGCCAGCAGCTTAACAGGACTAGGCGAGCAGTACTTC	CASSLTGLGEQYF
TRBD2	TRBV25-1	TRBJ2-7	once	TGTGCCAGCGCCCTTAGCGGGGGGACGTCCTACGAGCAGTACTTC	CASALSGGTSYEQYF
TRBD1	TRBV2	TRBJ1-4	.	TGTGCCAGCATAGGCCACGGGACAGGCCTTAATGAAAAACTGTTTTTT	CASIGHGTGLNEKLFF
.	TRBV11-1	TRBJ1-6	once	TGTGCCAGCAGCACCAGGGTGGGGGCTAATTCACCCCTCCACTTT	CASSTRVGANSPLHF
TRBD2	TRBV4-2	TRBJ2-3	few	TGTGCCAGCAGACTGCTTGGCGGGGGAGGCACAGATACGCAGTATTTT	CASRLLGGGGTDTQYF
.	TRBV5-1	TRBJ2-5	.	TGCGCCAGCAGGACGGGGTTGGGGGAGACCCAGTACTTC	CASRTGLGETQYF
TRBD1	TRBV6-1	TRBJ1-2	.	TGTGCCAGCAGTGGTTTCTTACAGGGGGCCTACTCTTACACCTTC	CASSGFLQGAYSYTF
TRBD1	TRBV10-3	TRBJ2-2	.	TGTGCCATCAGTGAAGGGACAGGTCTTTTGACCGGGGAGCTGTTTTTT	CAISEGTGLLTGELFF
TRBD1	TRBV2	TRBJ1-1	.	TGTGCCCAGGGCCGGGACAGGAACACTGAAGCTTTCTTT	CAQGRDRNTEAFF
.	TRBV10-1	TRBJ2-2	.	TGCGCCAGCAGTGATCGAGCTACCGGGGAGCTGTTTTTT	CASSDRATGELFF
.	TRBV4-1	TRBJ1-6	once	TGCGCCAGCAGCCTACGAGGAAGCTCACCCCTCCACTTT	CASSLRGSSPLHF
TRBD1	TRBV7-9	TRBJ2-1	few	TGTGCCAGCAGCTCCGGGACAGGGAGAGATGAGCAGTTCTTC	CASSSGTGRDEQFF
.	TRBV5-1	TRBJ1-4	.	TGCGCCAGCAGCCACAGGGATGCAACTAATGAAAAACTGTTTTTT	CASSHRDATNEKLFF
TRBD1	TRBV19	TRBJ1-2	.	TGTGCCAGTAGTTTCGGGACAGACTATGGCTACACCTTC	CASSFGTDYGYTF
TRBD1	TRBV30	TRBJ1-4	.	TGTGCCTGGAGTAGCGGACAGGGAAATGAAAAACTGTTTTTT	CAWSSGQGNEKLFF
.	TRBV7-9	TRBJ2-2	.	TGTGCCAGCAGCTTGCGAAAGGACGGGGGGCGCGTCGGGGAGCTGTTTTTT	CASSLRKDGGRVGELFF
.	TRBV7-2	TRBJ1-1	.	TGTGCCAGCAGCTTAACGGCAGGGCTCTATACTGAAGCTTTCTTT	CASSLTAGLYTEAFF
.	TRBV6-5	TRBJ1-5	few	TGTGCCAGCAGTCGCGACAGTAGCAATCAGCCCCAGCATTTT	CASSRDSSNQPQHF
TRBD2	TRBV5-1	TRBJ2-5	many	TGCGCCAGCAGCTTGGGAGGGACTAGCGGAGAAGAGACCCAGTACTTC	CASSLGGTSGEETQYF
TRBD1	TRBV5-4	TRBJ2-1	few	TGTGCCAGCAGCTTGACAGGGGAGAATGAGCAGTTCTTC	CASSLTGENEQFF
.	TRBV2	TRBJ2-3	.	TGTGCCAGCGGGGGGGCCAGAGCAGATACGCAGTATTTT	CASGGARADTQYF
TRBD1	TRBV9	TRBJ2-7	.	TGTGCCAGCAGCCCAAGGACAGGACAGCGAATGATCTGGGAGCAGTACTTC	CASSPRTGQRMIWEQYF
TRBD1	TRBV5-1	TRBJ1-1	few	TGCGCCAGCAGCTCTCCCGGGACAGGGTACGCTGAAGCTTTCTTT	CASSSPGTGYAEAFF
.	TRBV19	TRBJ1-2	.	TGTGCCAGTTCCGGGGTGAACCTCTATGGCTACACCTTC	CASSGVNLYGYTF
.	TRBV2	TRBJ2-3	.	TGTGCCAGCAGTGACGGGGGGCCGTGGGAAGATACGCAGTATTTT	CASSDGGPWEDTQYF
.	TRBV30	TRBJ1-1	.	TGTGCCCGGACTCAGGGTGGGCACACTGAAGCTTTCTTT	CARTQGGHTEAFF
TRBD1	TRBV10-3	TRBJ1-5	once	TGTGCCATCTCAGCGGGACAGGGATACCAGCCCCAGCATTTT	CAISAGQGYQPQHF
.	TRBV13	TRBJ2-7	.	TGTGCCAGCAGCCAAATCACTTCCGGGGGCTACGAGCAGTACTTC	CASSQITSGGYEQYF
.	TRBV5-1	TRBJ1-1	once	TGCGCCAGCAGCCCCTCGAGGGGGTTCGCTGAAGCTTTCTTT	CASSPSRGFAEAFF
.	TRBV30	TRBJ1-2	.	TGTGCCTGGTCGGAGGACGCTGGCTACACCTTC	CAWSEDAGYTF
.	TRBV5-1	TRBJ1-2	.	TGCGCCAGCAGCCAATCGACAGCTAACTATGGCTACACCTTC	CASSQSTANYGYTF
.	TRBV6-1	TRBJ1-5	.	TGTGCCAGCAGACAGACCCTTAGCAATCAGCCCCAGCATTTT	CASRQTLSNQPQHF
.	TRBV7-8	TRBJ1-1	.	TGTGCCAGCAGCTTAGTAGAGAAAACGAACACTGAAGCTTTCTTT	CASSLVEKTNTEAFF
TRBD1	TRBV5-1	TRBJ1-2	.	TGCGCCAGCAGCTTCTCCCCGGGACAGGGGGCTAACTATGGCTACACCTTC	CASSFSPGQGANYGYTF
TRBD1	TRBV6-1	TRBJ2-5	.	TGTGCCAGCAGACTCTACCCGGACAGGGGAGAGACCCAGTACTTC	CASRLYPDRGETQYF
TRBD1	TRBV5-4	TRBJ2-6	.	TGTGCCAGCAGCTCACAGGGGTCCTCTGGGGCCAACGTCCTGACTTTC	CASSSQGSSGANVLTF